Listed below are T cell receptor beta chains from one sample, sequenced in a study of vaccination effects on CD4 cells after COVID-19. These TCRs' antigens remain unknown. Assay: immunoSEQ multiplex PCR; the TCRdb copy retains only in-frame clones and omits some. The sample records about 61,000 clones, roughly 81% being singletons. The sequencing used CD4+ T cells from PBMCs cultured with HCoV-229E spike peptides, collected before COVID-19 vaccination. These receptors originate from a human donor who received a COVID-19 vaccine. CDR3s include the opening cysteine and the closing phenylalanine or tryptophan. D genes are given only for firm matches. Part of the rows lack a size; the others show once, few, many or a class for expanded clones.

clone size	V gene	J gene	D gene	CDR3 protein	CDR3 DNA
-	TRBV7-3	TRBJ2-5	-	CASSLQGGPRETQYF	TGTGCCAGCAGCTTACAGGGGGGGCCCAGAGAGACCCAGTACTTC
-	TRBV7-2	TRBJ1-2	TRBD1	CASSFYRGEGGYTF	TGTGCCAGCAGCTTTTACAGGGGGGAGGGCGGCTACACCTTC
-	TRBV3-1/TRBV3-2	TRBJ1-6	TRBD1	CASSPTGQGSGSPLHF	TGTGCCAGCAGCCCCACCGGACAGGGGTCCGGTTCACCCCTCCACTTT
-	TRBV7-8	TRBJ1-1	-	CASSLFSENTEAFF	TGTGCCAGCAGCTTATTCTCCGAGAACACTGAAGCTTTCTTT
-	TRBV6-1	TRBJ1-5	TRBD1	CASSEKVSTGSQPQHF	TGTGCCAGCAGTGAAAAGGTCTCGACAGGGAGTCAGCCCCAGCATTTT
-	TRBV3-1/TRBV3-2	TRBJ1-3	TRBD1	CASSATGNGNTIYF	TGTGCCAGCAGCGCGACAGGGAACGGAAACACCATATATTTT
once	TRBV9	TRBJ2-6	-	CASSLDIGVSGANVLTF	TGTGCCAGCAGCTTAGACATAGGAGTCTCTGGGGCCAACGTCCTGACTTTC
-	TRBV5-8	TRBJ2-3	TRBD1	CASSLLPGQGTDTQYF	TGTGCCAGCAGCTTACTCCCGGGACAGGGCACAGATACGCAGTATTTT
-	TRBV15	TRBJ2-1	TRBD1	CATRRQGGNEQFF	TGTGCCACCAGGAGACAGGGGGGCAATGAGCAGTTCTTC
-	TRBV12-3/TRBV12-4	TRBJ1-1	-	CASSSGYTEAFF	TGTGCCAGCAGTTCGGGATACACTGAAGCTTTCTTT
-	TRBV11-3	TRBJ2-1	TRBD2	CASSLRTGVRGRDEQFF	TGTGCCAGCAGCCTTAGAACGGGCGTGCGGGGGAGGGATGAGCAGTTCTTC
-	TRBV9	TRBJ2-1	-	CASSVAWGPHNEQFF	TGTGCCAGCAGCGTAGCGTGGGGGCCTCATAATGAGCAGTTCTTC
-	TRBV5-5	TRBJ1-2	-	CASSPHSWANYGYTF	TGTGCCAGCAGCCCCCACAGTTGGGCTAACTATGGCTACACCTTC
-	TRBV9	TRBJ2-2	-	CASSVYDGELFF	TGTGCCAGCAGCGTTTACGATGGGGAGCTGTTTTTT
-	TRBV19	TRBJ1-5	TRBD1	CASSTGTGAYSNQPQHF	TGTGCCAGTAGTACCGGGACAGGGGCGTATAGCAATCAGCCCCAGCATTTT
-	TRBV29-1	TRBJ2-5	TRBD2	CSVDTGGTQYF	TGCAGCGTTGATACGGGGGGGACCCAGTACTTC
-	TRBV7-2	TRBJ2-1	-	CASSLFREYNEQFF	TGTGCCAGCAGCTTATTTCGCGAATACAATGAGCAGTTCTTC
-	TRBV10-2	TRBJ2-5	-	CASSDLSPTSQETQYF	TGCGCCAGCAGTGATCTGTCCCCCACCTCCCAGGAGACCCAGTACTTC
-	TRBV6-5	TRBJ1-1	TRBD1	CASSSRTTGGTTEAFF	TGTGCCAGCAGTTCCCGTACCACAGGGGGCACGACTGAAGCTTTCTTT
-	TRBV19	TRBJ2-2	TRBD1	CASSPRQGVAGELFF	TGTGCCAGTAGTCCCCGACAGGGGGTCGCCGGGGAGCTGTTTTTT
-	TRBV6-6	TRBJ1-1	-	CASSYSGGFEAFF	TGTGCCAGCAGTTACTCTGGGGGGTTTGAAGCTTTCTTT
-	TRBV28	TRBJ1-5	-	CASSLFRTGAPQHF	TGTGCCAGCAGTTTGTTCCGCACCGGGGCGCCCCAGCATTTT
-	TRBV20-1	TRBJ2-1	TRBD2	CSASRVTSGGPSYNEQFF	TGCAGTGCTAGTAGGGTGACTAGCGGGGGACCCTCCTACAATGAGCAGTTCTTC
-	TRBV6-6	TRBJ2-2	-	CASSYEAGWTGELFF	TGTGCCAGCAGTTACGAGGCGGGGTGGACCGGGGAGCTGTTTTTT
-	TRBV29-1	TRBJ1-2	TRBD1	CSALTGRSNYGYTF	TGCAGCGCATTGACAGGGAGGTCCAACTATGGCTACACCTTC
-	TRBV7-9	TRBJ1-3	-	CASSAGVPSGNTIYF	TGTGCCAGCAGCGCGGGGGTTCCCTCTGGAAACACCATATATTTT
-	TRBV6-5	TRBJ2-5	-	CASSKGDGETQYF	TGTGCCAGCAGCAAGGGAGATGGAGAGACCCAGTACTTC
-	TRBV7-2	TRBJ1-4	TRBD1	CASSSGQGDEKLFF	TGTGCCAGCAGCTCCGGACAGGGAGATGAAAAACTGTTTTTT
-	TRBV27	TRBJ2-2	-	CASRLRAGQNGANTGELFF	TGTGCCAGCAGGCTAAGGGCGGGACAGAATGGTGCGAACACCGGGGAGCTGTTTTTT
few	TRBV7-3	TRBJ1-6	-	CASSYGQLNSPLHF	TGTGCCAGCAGCTATGGACAGCTAAATTCACCCCTCCACTTT
-	TRBV5-1	TRBJ2-2	-	CASSLGVQGNTGELFF	TGCGCCAGCAGCTTGGGCGTACAGGGGAACACCGGGGAGCTGTTTTTT
-	TRBV18	TRBJ2-5	TRBD1	CASSPSDRGEETQYF	TGTGCCAGCTCACCGTCGGACAGGGGGGAAGAGACCCAGTACTTC
-	TRBV28	TRBJ2-1	TRBD2	CASRGLLAGDQFF	TGTGCCAGCAGAGGTTTGCTAGCGGGGGATCAGTTCTTC
-	TRBV21-1	TRBJ1-1	-	CASSKDRIAEAFF	TGTGCCAGCAGCAAAGACCGGATCGCTGAAGCTTTCTTT
-	TRBV9	TRBJ2-5	-	CASSVGAGGAAETQYF	TGTGCCAGCAGCGTAGGAGCAGGAGGGGCTGCCGAGACCCAGTACTTC
-	TRBV6-5	TRBJ1-5	-	CASTANLNQPQHF	TGTGCCAGCACGGCGAATTTGAATCAGCCCCAGCATTTT
-	TRBV2	TRBJ2-2	TRBD2	CASTPLAGGNTGELFF	TGTGCCAGCACCCCTCTAGCGGGGGGAAACACCGGGGAGCTGTTTTTT
-	TRBV2	TRBJ2-1	TRBD1	CASSEQGVSHNEQFF	TGTGCCAGCAGTGAACAGGGGGTTTCCCACAATGAGCAGTTCTTC
-	TRBV2	TRBJ2-5	TRBD2	CASSEDPSGWGETQYF	TGTGCCAGCAGTGAAGACCCTAGCGGGTGGGGGGAGACCCAGTACTTC
-	TRBV19	TRBJ1-2	-	CASSDRQDLYGYTF	TGTGCCAGTAGTGACCGACAGGACTTATATGGCTACACCTTC